One and the same sample provided the 26 T cell receptor beta chains below, sequenced in a study of blood T cell repertoires in COVID-19. Produced via immunoSEQ multiplex PCR; TCRdb's table is partial and in-frame only. This sample carries about 240,000 clones, over 80% of them seen once, and the ten largest clones take 2% to 3%. The sequenced material came from PBMCs or T cells enriched from blood (not recorded which). The receptors originated from a woman in her thirties with acute COVID-19.

The chain has TRBV3-1 (or the pseudogene TRBV3-2) and TRBJ2-5, with a tentative D call TRBD1 (6 bases). Germline lookup yields CDR1 LGHDT and CDR2 YNNKEL (reference sequence). V lost 4 bases and J 5 bases, leaving 17 bases between the germline ends. The CDR3 sequence is 15 residues long. The CDR3 sequence is CASSLRQGGPETQYF. The DNA for the CDR3 is TGTGCCAGCAGCCTAAGGCAAGGGGGTCCGGAGACCCAGTACTTC.

The rearrangement links TRBV6-4 to TRBJ1-2, with a possible D match to TRBD1 (6 bases). V was pared by 6 bases and J by 1 base, with 12 bases between. Germline CDR1 MRHNA, CDR2 SNTAGT. This CDR3 spans 14 amino acids. DNA of the CDR3: TGTGCCAGCAGCCCGGGGACATTTAACTATGGCTACACCTTC. Translated, it gives CASSPGTFNYGYTF.

The chain couples TRBV10-3 to TRBJ2-1, with 10 bases matching TRBD1. Trimming cost V 0 bases and J 1 base; bases outside gene matches: 9. The V gene's germline CDR1 is ENHRY and CDR2 SYGVKD. The CDR3 loop spans 19 amino acids. CDR3 sequence (DNA): TGTGCCATCAGTGAGTCGGGGTTATCGGGACAGGGGTCCTACAATGAGCAGTTCTTC. Amino acid sequence: CAISESGLSGQGSYNEQFF.

The V and J genes are TRBV6-5 and TRBJ2-5; possibly TRBD2 for D (5 bases). Looked up from germline, CDR1 is MNHEY and CDR2 is SVGAGI. V shed 8 bases and J shed 4 bases, with 14 bases lying between them. The CDR3 has 13 residues. The CDR3 DNA sequence: TGTGCCAGCTCTTTTCCAGGAGGAGAGACCCAGTACTTC. Translating gives CASSFPGGETQYF.

V gene TRBV27 combines with J gene TRBJ2-2; 9 bases line up with TRBD1. Germline CDR1 reads MNHEY; CDR2 reads SMNVEV (reference sequence). V gave up 5 bases and J gave up 3 bases; unmatched junction bases: 4. This CDR3 has 15 residues. CDR3 in DNA: TGTGCCAGCAGTAGAGGACAGGGGTACACCGGGGAGCTGTTTTTT. Protein: CASSRGQGYTGELFF.

The V and J genes are TRBV6-5 and TRBJ1-2; D unclear. Trimming left V 7 bases short and J 4 bases short, with 16 bases between. Germline CDR1 is MNHEY and CDR2 is SVGAGI. CDR3 length: 14 amino acids. The CDR3 nucleotides read TGTGCCAGCATCCGTTCGCGGGAGACCTATGGCTACACCTTC. It specifies CASIRSRETYGYTF.

CDR3 nucleotide sequence: TGTGCCACCCGTCCTTCCGGGACAACCATATATTTT. Amino acid sequence: CATRPSGTTIYF. The rearrangement joins TRBV24-1 to TRBJ1-3; TRBD1 is a possible D gene (6 bases). CDR1 is KGHDR, CDR2 SFDVKD, per germline. Trimming took 9 bases from V and 10 from J, leaving 15 bases between them. The CDR3 covers 12 residues.

This clone was picked up a small number of times. V gene TRBV5-4 combines with J gene TRBJ2-5, with a tentative D call TRBD1 (6 bases). With 0 bases removed from V and 1 base from J, the gap between germline ends came to 7 bases. The CDR3 consists of 14 residues. Germline loops: CDR1 SGHNT, CDR2 YYREEE (reference sequence). CDR3 nucleotide sequence: TGTGCCAGCAGCTTGGTGGGGGCCCAAGAGACCCAGTACTTC. Its protein is CASSLVGAQETQYF.

This rearrangement joins TRBV5-1 to TRBJ2-5; 8 bases line up with TRBD2. CDR3 length: 17 amino acids. Germline CDR1 and CDR2: SGHRS and YFSETQ. With V trimmed by 0 bases and J by 2 bases, 9 bases remained unmatched. The CDR3 is CASSLEEGGGNQETQYF. CDR3 DNA sequence: TGCGCCAGCAGCTTGGAGGAAGGCGGGGGGAATCAAGAGACCCAGTACTTC.

This chain uses TRBV7-6 with TRBJ1-2; 7 nucleotides align to TRBD1. This CDR3 is 17 amino acids long. J was trimmed by 1 base and V by 1 base; bases with no gene match: 9. Germline V gene lookup returns CDR1 SGHVS and CDR2 FNYEAQ. The CDR3 region has the DNA TGTGCCAGCAGCTTAGATCCTCCGGGACAGATTAACTATGGCTACACCTTC. Amino acids: CASSLDPPGQINYGYTF.

The chain joins TRBV3-1 (or the pseudogene TRBV3-2) to TRBJ1-5, with TRBD1 matching over 10 bases. V shed 3 bases and J 5 bases; nucleotides not matched to a gene: 1. The germline V gene encodes CDR1 LGHDT and CDR2 YNNKEL (reference sequence). CDR3 length: 14 residues. The CDR3 DNA follows: TGTGCCAGCAGCCAGGGACAGGGGTATCAGCCCCAGCATTTT. It is translated as CASSQGQGYQPQHF.

The rearrangement links TRBV12-3 or TRBV12-4 to TRBJ1-2, with unresolved D. Trimming left V 0 bases short and J 8 bases short, with 7 bases between. This CDR3 has 12 residues. Here the CDR3 DNA reads TGTGCCAGCAGTTTAGCGAGCCCAGGCTACACCTTC. Translating gives CASSLASPGYTF.

The chain's CDR3 is CASSLGGGGSNSPLHF. DNA of the CDR3: TGTGCCAGCAGTCTTGGTGGGGGGGGGAGTAATTCACCCCTCCACTTT. The chain is built from TRBV3-1 (or the pseudogene TRBV3-2) and TRBJ1-6, with D perhaps TRBD1 (5 bases). The CDR3 extends over 16 amino acids. The ends were cut back, 6 bases at V and 6 bases at J, with 18 bases in the middle. Per germline, CDR1 LGHDT and CDR2 YNNKEL (reference sequence).

This chain connects TRBV5-1 to TRBJ2-1; TRBD2 aligns across 7 bases. CDR1 SGHRS and CDR2 YFSETQ come from the germline V gene. V shed 4 bases, J shed 0 bases, and the junction held 7 bases outside the gene matches. The CDR3 has 16 amino acids. CDR3 residues: CASSISGRSSYNEQFF. As DNA, the CDR3 is TGCGCCAGCAGCATTAGCGGGCGGAGCTCCTACAATGAGCAGTTCTTC.

With respect to this clone: Additional DNA sequences in this sample encode the identical CDR3. The V and J genes are TRBV19 and TRBJ2-5; 8 bases match TRBD2. The CDR3 contains 13 residues. The germline V gene encodes CDR1 LNHDA and CDR2 SQIVND (reference sequence). Unmatched junction bases numbered 2, after V lost 3 bases and J lost 5 bases. CDR3 in amino acids: CASSIGGGETQYF. CDR3 nucleotide sequence: TGTGCCAGTAGTATCGGGGGGGGCGAGACCCAGTACTTC.

The CDR3 region is CASSDRTGKNSPLHF. As DNA, the CDR3 is TGTGCCAGCAGTGACAGGACAGGGAAGAATTCACCCCTCCACTTT. This chain connects TRBV2 to TRBJ1-6, with 8 positions matching TRBD1. The junction had 5 bases not matched to a gene; V was cut back by 3 bases and J by 7 bases. CDR3 size: 15 residues. The germline CDR1 and CDR2 sequences are SNHLY and FYNNEI. Full variable domain (missing parts from reference TRBV2 and TRBJ1-6): EPEVTQTPSHQVTQMGQEVILRCVPISNHLYFYWYRQILGQKVEFLVSFYNNEISEKSEIFDDQFSVERPDGSNFTLKIRSTKLEDSAMYFCASSDRTGKNSPLHFGNGTRLTVT.

The chain combines TRBV19 with TRBJ1-1, with 8 bases lining up with TRBD1. Germline V lookup: CDR1 LNHDA, CDR2 SQIVND (reference sequence). This CDR3 region has 12 residues. The junction had 6 bases not matched to a gene; V was cut back by 10 bases and J by 5 bases. This CDR3 is CATETGDTEAFF. The CDR3 coding sequence is TGTGCCACGGAGACAGGGGATACTGAAGCTTTCTTT.

This sequence joins TRBV6-4 and TRBJ1-1; the D gene is possibly TRBD1 (6 bases). The V gene lost 6 bases and the J gene lost 1 base, with 12 bases spanning the gap. CDR1 is MRHNA, CDR2 SNTAGT, per germline. This CDR3 spans 14 amino acids. The DNA of the CDR3 is TGTGCCAGCAGGCCGGGACACCAGAACACTGAAGCTTTCTTT. This gives the protein CASRPGHQNTEAFF.

The chain uses TRBV5-1 and TRBJ2-1; D perhaps matches TRBD1 (6 bases). Trimming took off 0 bases at V and 4 bases at J, with 11 bases between the two ends. This CDR3 has 15 amino acids. From germline, CDR1 is SGHRS and CDR2 YFSETQ. The CDR3 bases are TGCGCCAGCAGCTTGGACAGGGTCCATTACAATGAGCAGTTCTTC. This codes for CASSLDRVHYNEQFF.

The chain joins TRBV4-1 to TRBJ2-3; 10 bases match TRBD2. Per the germline V gene, CDR1 is MGHRA and CDR2 is YSYEKL. The J segment lost 1 base and the V segment lost 1 base, leaving 5 bases of the junction unmatched. The CDR3 loop spans 17 amino acids. The CDR3 spells CASSQVGLAGGTDTQYF. CDR3 bases: TGCGCCAGCAGCCAAGTGGGGCTAGCGGGGGGCACAGATACGCAGTATTTT.

The chain carries TRBV5-1 and TRBJ1-4; tentatively, D is TRBD1 (6 bases). The CDR3 length is 16 residues. Germline V gives CDR1 SGHRS, CDR2 YFSETQ. Deletions cut 4 bases from V and 3 bases from J, with 16 bases between. DNA of the CDR3: TGCGCCAGCAGCGCGAGAGGACAGTTGGCTAATGAAAAACTGTTTTTT. Protein sequence: CASSARGQLANEKLFF.

CDR3 nucleotides: TGTGCCACCAGCAAGACAGGGACGACCCAATCACCCCTCCACTTT. This gives the protein CATSKTGTTQSPLHF. The V call is TRBV15, the J call TRBJ1-6; 7 nucleotides match TRBD1. The trim removed 4 bases at V and 10 bases at J, leaving 10 bases unmatched. The CDR3 extends over 15 amino acids. CDR1 LNHNV and CDR2 YYDKDF come from the germline V gene (reference sequence).

The chain is built from TRBV5-1 and TRBJ1-6; D ambiguous. CDR1 is SGHRS, CDR2 YFSETQ, per germline. V was clipped by 3 bases and J by 8 bases, with 9 bases between them. The CDR3 is 13 amino acids. Here the CDR3 reads CASSSLSDSPLHF. CDR3 nucleotide sequence: TGCGCCAGCAGCTCCCTGTCTGATTCACCCCTCCACTTT.

This clone was recorded a few times. The rearrangement joins TRBV19 to TRBJ1-2, with 7 positions matching TRBD1. The CDR3 spans 16 residues. Germline CDR1 LNHDA, CDR2 SQIVND (reference sequence). V lost 1 base to trimming and J lost 4 bases; unmatched junction nucleotides: 9. CDR3: CASSIAPGGRFYGYTF. In DNA form, the CDR3 reads TGTGCCAGTAGTATAGCCCCAGGGGGAAGATTCTATGGCTACACCTTC.

This clone is a singleton in its sample. The J gene is TRBJ1-3, the V gene TRBV7-9, with 7 bases lining up with TRBD1. This CDR3 region has 15 residues. J gave up 0 bases and V 5 bases, and 4 bases lay outside the gene matches. Germline loops: CDR1 SEHNR, CDR2 FQNEAQ (reference sequence). The CDR3 here is CASSRGGGSGNTIYF. Here the CDR3 DNA reads TGTGCCAGCAGCCGAGGGGGCGGCTCTGGAAACACCATATATTTT.

The chain carries TRBV2 and TRBJ1-6; D possibly corresponds to TRBD1 (5 bases). The CDR3 loop spans 14 amino acids. From germline, CDR1 is SNHLY and CDR2 FYNNEI. The V and J ends lost 6 bases and 7 bases respectively, with 13 bases between them. The CDR3 sequence is CASSQGRLNSPLHF. CDR3 DNA: TGTGCCAGCAGCCAGGGCCGTCTAAATTCACCCCTCCACTTT.